The T cell receptor (beta chain) under discussion was sequenced for a study of regulatory T cells in long-lasting Graves disease. This clonotype was counted only a few times. iRepertoire HTBI primers and Arm-PCR of CDR3 regions built TCR beta libraries. TCRdb analysed the multiplex PCR reads with MiXCR anew, one entry per CDR3 protein. The sample comprises about 440,000 distinct CDR3 sequences, around 14% of which are singletons, and 16% rests with the top ten. Time point indicated: newly diagnosed GD, antithyroid drugs for less than 3 months. Following extraction of RNA from PBMCs, that RNA was used to make the TCR library. The same data also contributed to another study, on T cells in Graves' hyperthyroidism and ophthalmopathy.

This sample comprised peripheral blood mononuclear cells (PBMCs), obtained at new diagnosis, from a patient treated with antithyroid drugs. This TCR was recovered from a woman in her thirties with Graves disease.

The DNA for the CDR3 is TGCGCCAGCAGACCAACAGGGGACGATTACAATGAGCAGTTCTTC. Amino acid sequence: CASRPTGDDYNEQFF. The chain employs TRBV5-1 and TRBJ2-1, with 7 positions matching TRBD1. The CDR3 is 15 amino acids. Germline CDR1 reads SGHRS; CDR2 reads YFSETQ. After removal of 5 bases from V and 4 bases from J, the junction contained 9 bases not matched to a gene.